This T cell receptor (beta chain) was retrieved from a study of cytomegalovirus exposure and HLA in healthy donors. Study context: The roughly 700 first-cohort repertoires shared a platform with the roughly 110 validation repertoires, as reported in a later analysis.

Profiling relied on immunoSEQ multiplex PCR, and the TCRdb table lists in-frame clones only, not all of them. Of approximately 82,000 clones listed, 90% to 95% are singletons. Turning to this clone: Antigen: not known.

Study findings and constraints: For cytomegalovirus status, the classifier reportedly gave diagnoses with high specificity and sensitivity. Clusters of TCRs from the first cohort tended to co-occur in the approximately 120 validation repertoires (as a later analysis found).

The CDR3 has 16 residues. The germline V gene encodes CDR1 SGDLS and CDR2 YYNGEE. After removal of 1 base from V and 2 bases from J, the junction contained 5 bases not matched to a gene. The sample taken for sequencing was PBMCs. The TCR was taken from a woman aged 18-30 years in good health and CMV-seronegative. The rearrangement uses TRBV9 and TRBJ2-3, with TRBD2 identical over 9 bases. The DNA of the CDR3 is TGTGCCAGCAGCGTACAAGCGGGGGGATACACAGATACGCAGTATTTT. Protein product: CASSVQAGGYTDTQYF.